The 9 T cell receptor beta chains in this list originate from one sample, sequenced in a study of shared clonotypes between healthy human individuals. Repertoires were generated with immunoSEQ multiplex PCR, while TCRdb's copy carries only in-frame clones and drops some. The data contain more than 550,000 clones, roughly 87% of them singletons. Material for sequencing was memory CD8+ T cells from PBMCs. Subset: CD45RO+ cells pooled with CCR7-negative TemRA cells. All receptors derive from a man in his late teens or twenties in good health. Some clones in this sample may be carry-over from other donors' samples.

The chain links TRBV9 to TRBJ2-1, with 8 bases lining up with TRBD2. The V segment lost 4 bases and the J segment 7 bases; nucleotides outside the gene matches: 10. This CDR3 is 15 amino acids long. CDR1 is SGDLS, CDR2 YYNGEE, per germline. CDR3 loop: CASSPRLAIGNEQFF. CDR3 DNA sequence: TGTGCCAGCAGCCCACGACTAGCGATTGGGAATGAGCAGTTCTTC.

This sequence joins TRBV11-2 and TRBJ2-1, with 7 nucleotides matching TRBD2. Trimming cost V 3 bases and J 3 bases; bases outside gene matches: 5. Germline CDR1 SGHAT, CDR2 FQNNGV. This CDR3 spans 15 amino acids. The CDR3 sequence is CASSFLAADYNEQFF. CDR3 DNA: TGTGCCAGCAGCTTCCTAGCGGCAGACTACAATGAGCAGTTCTTC.

The table lists this clone with a count of one. The chain has TRBV9 and TRBJ1-1, with unresolved D. The germline gives CDR1 SGDLS, CDR2 YYNGEE. The ends were cut back, 0 bases at V and 0 bases at J, with 9 bases in the middle. The CDR3 covers 15 residues. The CDR3 nucleotides are TGTGCCAGCAGCGTAGAGGGCAGATTGAACACTGAAGCTTTCTTT. Amino acid sequence: CASSVEGRLNTEAFF.

This sequence joins TRBV11-2 and TRBJ1-3, with D maybe TRBD1 (6 bases). The CDR3 is made up of 15 amino acids. Trimming shortened V by 1 base and J by 3 bases, and 10 bases separated the two germline ends. The germline V gene has CDR1 SGHAT and CDR2 FQNNGV. CDR3: CASSLAQGVGNTIYF. CDR3 bases: TGTGCCAGCAGCTTAGCACAGGGAGTTGGAAACACCATATATTTT.

J is TRBJ2-5 and V is TRBV11-2; 13 nucleotides agree with TRBD2. V lost 4 bases to trimming and J lost 5 bases; unmatched junction nucleotides: 10. There are 17 residues in the CDR3. The germline gives CDR1 SGHAT, CDR2 FQNNGV. The CDR3: CASSSTPGLAGLETQYF. Here the CDR3 DNA reads TGTGCCAGCAGCTCGACCCCGGGACTAGCGGGACTGGAGACCCAGTACTTC.

The chain combines TRBV5-5 with TRBJ2-1; perhaps TRBD1 as D (6 bases). The germline V gene encodes CDR1 SGHKS and CDR2 YYEKEE (reference sequence). This CDR3 comprises 15 residues. V lost 0 bases to trimming and J lost 3 bases, with 10 bases between them. CDR3 sequence reads: CASSLARGYYNEQFF. CDR3 in DNA: TGTGCCAGCAGCTTGGCCAGGGGCTACTACAATGAGCAGTTCTTC.

The rearrangement uses TRBV4-3 and TRBJ1-4; D is unclear. Trimming pared 2 bases from V and 5 bases from J, leaving 12 bases between. CDR3 length: 15 residues. Germline V CDR1 and CDR2: LGHNA, YSLEER. For the CDR3, the DNA is TGCGCCAGCAGCCAATACGGGAACCGAAATGAAAAACTGTTTTTT. Amino acid sequence: CASSQYGNRNEKLFF.

The chain couples TRBV29-1 to TRBJ2-7; 7 nucleotides match TRBD1. The CDR3 consists of 12 residues. The V segment lost 6 bases and the J segment 5 bases; nucleotides outside the gene matches: 7. Germline CDR1 reads SQVTM; CDR2 reads ANQGSEA. Here the CDR3 reads CSVPTDRDEQYF. The CDR3 DNA sequence: TGCAGCGTCCCGACCGACAGGGACGAGCAGTACTTC.

The chain uses TRBV28 and TRBJ1-1; D might be TRBD1 (5 bases). The CDR3 length is 14 residues. The germline gives CDR1 MDHEN, CDR2 SYDVKM. The V end was cut by 6 bases, the J end by 1 base, with 12 bases between. The CDR3 DNA reads as TGTGCCAGCAGCCGGGACCCTACGAACACTGAAGCTTTCTTT. Its protein is CASSRDPTNTEAFF.